This T cell receptor (beta chain) stems from a study of cytomegalovirus exposure and HLA in healthy donors. At the level of the study: The 90 to 150 validation repertoires, a later analysis reported, used the same platform as the 600 to 700 first-cohort repertoires. Study-wide findings and caveats: Overall, some 160 TCR beta chains were annotated as cytomegalovirus-associated. In vitro confirmation showed a few CMV-associated chains to be CMV antigen specific. Most observed TCR sequences were rare, whereas some public TCRs were detected in many donors.

CDR1 and CDR2 (germline): SGHVS, FQNEAQ. Trimming left V 5 bases short and J 4 bases short, with 18 bases between. The CDR3 totals 15 residues. In regard to this clone: Its antigen is unknown.

Clones were read by immunoSEQ multiplex PCR, and TCRdb kept only the in-frame ones, dropping some. The sample carries roughly 330,000 clones, 75% to 90% recorded once. This receptor was obtained from a woman younger than 45 in good health and CMV-seropositive. J is TRBJ2-7 and V is TRBV7-8, with a possible D match to TRBD1 (5 bases). What was sequenced was PBMCs. The CDR3 reads CASSPQTGLGYEQYF. CDR3 in DNA: TGTGCCAGCAGCCCGCAAACAGGTCTCGGTTACGAGCAGTACTTC.